This T cell receptor beta chain is drawn from a study of blood T cell repertoires in COVID-19. The V and J ends lost 7 bases and 8 bases respectively, with 14 bases between them. There are 13 residues in the CDR3. Germline CDR1 and CDR2: SNHLY and FYNNEI. This clone was detected only once. Only in-frame clones appear in the TCRdb table, and some are missing; sequencing was by immunoSEQ multiplex PCR. The repertoire consists of roughly 360,000 clones, with around nine tenths occurring once and the leading ten covering approximately 0.96%. Membership in each cohort depended on participant-reported clinical history.

The chain employs TRBV2 and TRBJ1-4; TRBD1 is a possible D gene (6 bases). This clonotype was sampled from a woman aged 30 to 39 with acute COVID-19. Sequencing was done on a sample of PBMCs or T cells enriched from blood (not recorded which). CDR3 residues: CASNQGMGEKLFF. For the CDR3, the DNA is TGTGCCAGCAACCAGGGGATGGGCGAAAAACTGTTTTTT.